This TCR beta chain was identified in a study of shared clonotypes between healthy human individuals. Overall study findings and caveats: Clonotype sharing among donors was thought likely to change with sequencing depth.

In replicate PCRs of unsorted PBMC, 300 ng DNA, roughly 30,000 T cell genomes, was used. This table comes from immunoSEQ multiplex PCR, and its TCRdb copy is limited to in-frame clones, with some not included. The repertoire consists of 400,000 to 500,000 clones, with about 82% occurring once and the leading ten covering 13%. As for this clone: Antigen: not known.

Free of recent acute infections or vaccinations, the donors were healthy HIV-negative adults. Sequencing used PBMCs. This sequence originates from a woman in her 40s in good health. Some clones in this sample may be carry-over from other donors' samples.

For the CDR3, the DNA is TGCAGTGCGGATGGAGCGGGGGAGCAGTACTTC. This encodes CSADGAGEQYF. The chain combines TRBV20-1 with TRBJ2-7, with TRBD2 identical over 7 bases. CDR3 length equals 11 residues. With 6 bases clipped from V and 7 bases from J, the junction kept 6 bases outside the gene matches. The germline V gene has CDR1 DFQATT and CDR2 SNEGSKA (reference sequence).